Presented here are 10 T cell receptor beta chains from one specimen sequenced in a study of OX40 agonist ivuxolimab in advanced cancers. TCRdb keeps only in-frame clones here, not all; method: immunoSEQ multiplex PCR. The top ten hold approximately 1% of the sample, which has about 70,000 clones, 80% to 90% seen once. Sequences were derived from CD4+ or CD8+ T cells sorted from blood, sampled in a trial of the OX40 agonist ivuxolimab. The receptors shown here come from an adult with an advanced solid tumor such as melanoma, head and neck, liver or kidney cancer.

The DNA of the CDR3 is TGTGCCTGGAGTGTGACCGGGGTAATGAATTCACCCCTCCACTTT. It yields the protein CAWSVTGVMNSPLHF. The chain recombines TRBV30 with TRBJ1-6; D is uncertain. The germline V and J ends were trimmed by 0 bases and 7 bases, with 13 bases remaining between them. Germline CDR1 reads GTSNPN; CDR2 reads SVGIG (reference sequence). The CDR3 consists of 15 residues.

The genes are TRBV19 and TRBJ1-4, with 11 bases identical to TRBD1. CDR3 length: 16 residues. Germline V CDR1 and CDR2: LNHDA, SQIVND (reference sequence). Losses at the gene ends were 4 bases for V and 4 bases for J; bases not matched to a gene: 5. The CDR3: CASSSMGQGDNEKLFF. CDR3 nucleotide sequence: TGTGCCAGTAGTAGTATGGGACAGGGGGATAATGAAAAACTGTTTTTT.

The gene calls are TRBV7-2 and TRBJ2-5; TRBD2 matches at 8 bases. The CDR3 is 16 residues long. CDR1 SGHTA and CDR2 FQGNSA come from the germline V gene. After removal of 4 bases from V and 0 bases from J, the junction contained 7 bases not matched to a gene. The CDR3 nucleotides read TGTGCCAGCAGCTCTCGAGCGGGGGCCTACCAAGAGACCCAGTACTTC. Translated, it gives CASSSRAGAYQETQYF. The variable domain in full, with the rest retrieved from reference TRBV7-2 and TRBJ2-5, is GAGVSQSPSNKVTEKGKDVELRCDPISGHTALYWYRQSLGQGLEFLIYFQGNSAPDKSGLPSDRFSAERTGGSVSTLTIQRTQQEDSAVYLCASSSRAGAYQETQYFGPGTRLLVL.

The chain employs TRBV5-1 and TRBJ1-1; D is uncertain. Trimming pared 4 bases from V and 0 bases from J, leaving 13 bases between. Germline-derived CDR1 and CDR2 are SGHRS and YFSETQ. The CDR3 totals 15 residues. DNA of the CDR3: TGCGCCAGCAGCAGGGAAGCGACCATGAACACTGAAGCTTTCTTT. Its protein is CASSREATMNTEAFF.

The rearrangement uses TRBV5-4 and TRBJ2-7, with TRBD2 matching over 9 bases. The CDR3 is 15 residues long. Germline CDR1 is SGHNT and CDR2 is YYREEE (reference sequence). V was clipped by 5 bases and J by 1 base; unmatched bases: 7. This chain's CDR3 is CASSFGAGGSYEQYF. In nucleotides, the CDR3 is TGTGCCAGCAGTTTTGGAGCGGGGGGATCCTACGAGCAGTACTTC.

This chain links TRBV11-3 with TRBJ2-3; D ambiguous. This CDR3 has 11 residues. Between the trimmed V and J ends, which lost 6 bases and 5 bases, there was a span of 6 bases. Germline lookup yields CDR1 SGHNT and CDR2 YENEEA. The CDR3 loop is CASSRGDTQYF. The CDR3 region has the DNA TGTGCCAGCAGTAGAGGAGATACGCAGTATTTT.

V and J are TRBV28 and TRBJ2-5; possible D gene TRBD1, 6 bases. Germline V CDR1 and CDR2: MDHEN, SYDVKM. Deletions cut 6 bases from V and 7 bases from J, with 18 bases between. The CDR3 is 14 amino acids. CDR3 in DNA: TGTGCCAGCAGGCCTCTAGGGGGACCTGGGACCCAGTACTTC. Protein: CASRPLGGPGTQYF.

CDR3 loop: CATSRSGTGGNEQFF. In DNA, the CDR3 is TGTGCCACCAGCAGATCCGGGACAGGGGGCAATGAGCAGTTCTTC. The chain is built from TRBV15 and TRBJ2-1; TRBD1 matches at 11 bases. CDR3 length: 15 amino acids. The germline CDR1 and CDR2 sequences are LNHNV and YYDKDF (reference sequence). The V gene end was trimmed by 2 bases and the J gene end by 6 bases; junction bases not matched to a gene: 3.

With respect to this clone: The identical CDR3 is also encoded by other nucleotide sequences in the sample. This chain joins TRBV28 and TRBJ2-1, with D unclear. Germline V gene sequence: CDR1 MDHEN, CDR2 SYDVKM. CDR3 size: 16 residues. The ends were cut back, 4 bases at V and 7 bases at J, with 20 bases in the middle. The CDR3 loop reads CASSSGLRRLRNEQFF. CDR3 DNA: TGTGCCAGCAGTTCCGGTCTGCGGCGACTCAGAAATGAGCAGTTCTTC. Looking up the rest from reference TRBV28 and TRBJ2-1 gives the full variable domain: DVKVTQSSRYLVKRTGEKVFLECVQDMDHENMFWYRQDPGLGLRLIYFSYDVKMKEKGDIPEGYSVSREKKERFSLILESASTNQTSMYLCASSSGLRRLRNEQFFGPGTRLTVL.

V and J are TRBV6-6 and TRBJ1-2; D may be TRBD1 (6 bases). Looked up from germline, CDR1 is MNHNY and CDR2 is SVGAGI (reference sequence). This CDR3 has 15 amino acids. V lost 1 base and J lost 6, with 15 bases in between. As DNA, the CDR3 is TGTGCCAGCAGTTACTTCGCGACAGAGGGGGATGGCTACACCTTC. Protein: CASSYFATEGDGYTF.